Listed below are T cell receptor beta chains from one sample, sequenced in a study of early T cells in non-severe SARS-CoV-2 infection. TCRdb reanalysed the 5' RACE reads using MiXCR and keeps one entry per CDR3 protein. This sample has tens of thousands of distinct CDR3 sequences, with 4% to 4.5% found just once. Material for sequencing was whole blood. The receptors here all came from an adult who was a healthcare worker with PCR-confirmed SARS-CoV-2 infection or an uninfected control (not recorded which). Both conserved end residues are part of each CDR3. The D gene is left open where the match is weak. Clone size, where shown, is once, few, many, or a class for clones that have expanded.

J	V	size	D	CDR3	DNA
TRBJ1-4	TRBV30	many	-	CAWRGAATDEKLFF	TGTGCCTGGAGGGGGGCGGCGACGGATGAAAAACTGTTTTTT
TRBJ2-7	TRBV30	-	TRBD2	CAWSVHGLAGVEQYF	TGTGCCTGGAGTGTACACGGACTAGCGGGAGTCGAGCAGTACTTC
TRBJ2-5	TRBV7-7	many	TRBD2	CASSPGTSGGETQYF	TGTGCCAGCAGCCCTGGGACTAGCGGAGGAGAGACCCAGTACTTC
TRBJ1-1	TRBV20-1	-	-	CSAPLDRHMNTEAFF	TGCAGTGCTCCTTTAGACAGGCACATGAACACTGAAGCTTTCTTT
TRBJ2-2	TRBV5-1	many	TRBD2	CASRLAVNTGELFF	TGCGCCAGCAGGCTAGCGGTTAACACCGGGGAGCTGTTTTTT
TRBJ1-1	TRBV7-2	many	-	CASSPQTNTEAFF	TGTGCCAGCAGCCCTCAGACGAACACTGAAGCTTTCTTT
TRBJ2-2	TRBV5-4	many	-	CASSLQQGNTGELFF	TGTGCCAGCAGCTTGCAACAGGGAAACACCGGGGAGCTGTTTTTT
TRBJ2-6	TRBV6-2/TRBV6-3	many	TRBD1	CASSYRGQQTGANVLTF	TGTGCCAGCAGCTACCGGGGACAGCAAACTGGGGCCAACGTCCTGACTTTC
TRBJ1-2	TRBV29-1	-	-	CSATEGYTF	TGCAGCGCCACAGAAGGCTACACCTTC
TRBJ1-2	TRBV11-2	many	-	CASSPVGAGYTF	TGTGCCAGCAGCCCGGTCGGGGCTGGCTACACCTTC
TRBJ2-1	TRBV11-2	many	-	CASTLGALYNEQFF	TGTGCCAGCACCCTAGGGGCTCTCTACAATGAGCAGTTCTTC
TRBJ2-7	TRBV28	many	TRBD1	CASSGTGGYEQYF	TGTGCCAGCAGTGGGACAGGGGGCTACGAGCAGTACTTC
TRBJ2-1	TRBV28	few	-	CASSFGQVYNEQFF	TGTGCCAGCAGTTTTGGTCAAGTCTACAATGAGCAGTTCTTC
TRBJ1-2	TRBV19	many	-	CASSRIMNYGYTF	TGTGCCAGTTCAAGAATTATGAACTATGGCTACACCTTC
TRBJ2-7	TRBV20-1	-	TRBD2	CSVRTASGTVSYEQYF	TGCAGTGTGAGAACGGCTAGCGGGACAGTCTCCTACGAGCAGTACTTC
TRBJ2-7	TRBV27	many	TRBD2	CASSLSPGTRRYEQYF	TGTGCCAGCAGTTTATCCCCTGGGACTAGGAGGTACGAGCAGTACTTC
TRBJ2-4	TRBV28	many	-	CASSDGLHLAKNIQYF	TGTGCCAGCAGTGACGGACTGCACCTAGCCAAAAACATTCAGTACTTC
TRBJ2-3	TRBV6-5	many	TRBD2	CASSSRGGRATDTQYF	TGTGCCAGCAGCTCCCGGGGCGGGAGGGCGACAGATACGCAGTATTTT
TRBJ1-4	TRBV28	many	-	CASGENFNEKLFF	TGTGCCAGCGGTGAAAACTTTAATGAAAAACTGTTTTTT
TRBJ2-3	TRBV28	many	TRBD2	CASKAGGAGDTQYF	TGTGCCAGCAAGGCGGGAGGGGCGGGAGATACGCAGTATTTT
TRBJ2-2	TRBV28	many	-	CASRRNTGELFF	TGTGCCAGCCGGCGTAACACCGGGGAGCTGTTTTTT
TRBJ2-5	TRBV12-3/TRBV12-4	many	-	CASSHRGIQETQYF	TGTGCCAGCAGCCATAGGGGGATCCAAGAGACCCAGTACTTC
TRBJ1-2	TRBV28	many	-	CASSLTRQHYGYTF	TGTGCCAGCAGTTTAACCCGACAGCACTATGGCTACACCTTC
TRBJ1-1	TRBV20-1	-	-	CSARAQLHTGFGKKAFF	TGCAGTGCTAGAGCCCAACTCCACACGGGGTTCGGGAAGAAAGCTTTCTTT
TRBJ2-5	TRBV6-5	-	TRBD1	CASSYRGHYQETQYF	TGTGCCAGCAGTTACAGGGGGCACTACCAAGAGACCCAGTACTTC
TRBJ2-7	TRBV6-6	many	-	CASSSQTGYEQYF	TGTGCCAGCAGTTCCCAGACAGGATACGAGCAGTACTTC
TRBJ2-1	TRBV30	many	-	CAWKEGPSYNEQFF	TGTGCCTGGAAGGAGGGACCATCCTACAATGAGCAGTTCTTC
TRBJ2-5	TRBV7-9	-	-	CASSRQLQETQYF	TGTGCCAGCAGCCGACAACTACAAGAGACCCAGTACTTC
TRBJ1-2	TRBV20-1	many	TRBD1	CSAVTGDHGYTF	TGCAGTGCTGTCACAGGGGATCATGGCTACACCTTC
TRBJ2-3	TRBV20-1	many	-	CSARDSSGSLPPDTQYF	TGCAGTGCTAGAGACTCCTCGGGGAGCCTCCCCCCAGATACGCAGTATTTT
TRBJ2-5	TRBV5-4	many	-	CASSLPGVKTQYF	TGTGCCAGCAGCTTGCCGGGAGTAAAGACCCAGTACTTC
TRBJ1-6	TRBV12-3/TRBV12-4	-	-	CASSPAGRYNSPLHF	TGTGCCAGCAGTCCCGCCGGACGCTATAATTCACCCCTCCACTTT
TRBJ1-2	TRBV7-6	many	-	CASSLVQGGGYTF	TGTGCCAGCAGCTTAGTCCAGGGAGGTGGCTACACCTTC
TRBJ2-7	TRBV28	few	-	CASSLISGSGGVDEQYF	TGTGCCAGCAGTTTAATTTCGGGCTCTGGGGGTGTCGACGAGCAGTACTTC
TRBJ2-7	TRBV18	many	TRBD2	CASSPPTSGAYEQYF	TGTGCCAGCTCACCACCGACTAGCGGAGCCTACGAGCAGTACTTC
TRBJ2-5	TRBV3-1	many	-	CASSRLGRYQETQYF	TGTGCCAGCAGCCGCTTGGGGAGGTATCAAGAGACCCAGTACTTC
TRBJ2-2	TRBV7-3	many	-	CASSRDSGNTGELFF	TGTGCCAGCAGCCGGGACTCCGGGAACACCGGGGAGCTGTTTTTT
TRBJ1-1	TRBV5-1	many	-	CASSLYPGTEAFF	TGCGCCAGCAGCTTGTACCCGGGCACTGAAGCTTTCTTT
TRBJ1-5	TRBV20-1	many	-	CSARAPGGNQPQHF	TGCAGTGCTAGAGCCCCCGGTGGCAATCAGCCCCAGCATTTT
TRBJ1-5	TRBV18	many	TRBD1	CASSLKPGQGAQPQHF	TGTGCCAGCTCCCTCAAGCCGGGACAGGGGGCACAGCCCCAGCATTTT
TRBJ1-2	TRBV20-1	many	TRBD1	CSAVSGDRGLYNYGYTF	TGCAGTGCCGTTTCGGGGGACAGGGGGCTATATAACTATGGCTACACCTTC
TRBJ2-1	TRBV27	-	-	CASSLSRDNEQFF	TGTGCCAGCAGTTTATCGCGTGACAATGAGCAGTTCTTC
TRBJ2-2	TRBV2	many	-	CASSERGWGGELFF	TGTGCCAGCAGTGAACGGGGTTGGGGCGGGGAGCTGTTTTTT
TRBJ1-4	TRBV20-1	few	-	CSAMRKANEKLFF	TGCAGTGCTATGAGAAAGGCTAATGAAAAACTGTTTTTT
TRBJ2-1	TRBV9	many	-	CASSGDRYNEQFF	TGTGCCAGCAGCGGTGACCGTTACAATGAGCAGTTCTTC
TRBJ2-5	TRBV11-2	-	-	CASSPTGTPKYF	TGTGCCAGCAGCCCAACAGGGACACCTAAGTACTTC
TRBJ2-3	TRBV20-1	-	-	CSARAPLSTDTQYF	TGCAGTGCTAGAGCCCCACTGAGCACAGATACGCAGTATTTT
TRBJ2-2	TRBV6-4	many	-	CASSGLTGELFF	TGTGCCAGCAGTGGCCTCACCGGGGAGCTGTTTTTT
TRBJ1-1	TRBV5-4	many	TRBD1	CASSPQQGVNTEAFF	TGTGCCAGCAGCCCCCAACAGGGGGTGAACACTGAAGCTTTCTTT
TRBJ2-1	TRBV5-1	many	-	CASSLLRTSSYNEQFF	TGCGCCAGCAGCCTACTCCGGACGTCCTCCTACAATGAGCAGTTCTTC